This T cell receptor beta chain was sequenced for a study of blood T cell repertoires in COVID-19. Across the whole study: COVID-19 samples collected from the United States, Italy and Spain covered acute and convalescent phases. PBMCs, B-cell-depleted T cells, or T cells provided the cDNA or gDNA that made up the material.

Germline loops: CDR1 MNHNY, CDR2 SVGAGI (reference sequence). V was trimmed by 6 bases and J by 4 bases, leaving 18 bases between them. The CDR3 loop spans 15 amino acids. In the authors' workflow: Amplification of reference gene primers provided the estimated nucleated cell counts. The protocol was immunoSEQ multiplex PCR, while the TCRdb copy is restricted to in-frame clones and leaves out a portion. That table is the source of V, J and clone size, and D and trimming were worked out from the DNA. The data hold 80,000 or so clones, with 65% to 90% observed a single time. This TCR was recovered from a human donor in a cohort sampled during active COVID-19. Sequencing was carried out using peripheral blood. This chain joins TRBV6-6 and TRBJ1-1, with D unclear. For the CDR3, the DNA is TGTGCCAGCAGAAACATCCGGGGAAGAGGCACTGAAGCTTTCTTT. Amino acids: CASRNIRGRGTEAFF.